One and the same sample provided the 18 T cell receptor beta chains below, sequenced in a study of cytotoxic CD8 clonotypes in ibrutinib-treated CLL. TCRdb keeps only in-frame clones here, not all; method: immunoSEQ multiplex PCR. Here the sample spans more than 85,000 clones, approximately 80% being singletons. This material consisted of PBMCs, taken after 24 months of ibrutinib treatment. These receptors came from a human donor with chronic lymphocytic leukemia.

The chain uses TRBV5-1 and TRBJ1-1; D gene uncertain. The CDR3 runs 16 residues. Deletions cut 4 bases from V and 0 bases from J, with 16 bases between. Looked up from germline, CDR1 is SGHRS and CDR2 is YFSETQ. CDR3 region: CASSQGAGRMNTEAFF. Here the CDR3 DNA reads TGCGCCAGCAGCCAAGGCGCCGGGCGCATGAACACTGAAGCTTTCTTT.

This clone came up once. The chain uses TRBV5-1 and TRBJ1-1; 9 bases map to TRBD1. The V gene end was trimmed by 0 bases and the J gene end by 3 bases; junction bases not matched to a gene: 3. The CDR3 is 15 amino acids. The germline V gene has CDR1 SGHRS and CDR2 YFSETQ. CDR3 bases: TGCGCCAGCAGCTTGGAGGGACAGGGCTACACTGAAGCTTTCTTT. Its protein product is CASSLEGQGYTEAFF.

The rearrangement uses TRBV5-1 and TRBJ2-7; no clear D gene. The CDR3 is 14 amino acids. With 0 bases removed from V and 3 bases from J, the gap between germline ends came to 10 bases. Germline CDR1 reads SGHRS; CDR2 reads YFSETQ. In DNA, the CDR3 is TGCGCCAGCAGCTTGGATAACACCAACTACGAGCAGTACTTC. Its protein is CASSLDNTNYEQYF.

The chain is built from TRBV18 and TRBJ2-7; no reliable D call. Looked up from germline, CDR1 is KGHSH and CDR2 is LQKENI. The CDR3 has 14 residues. The V and J ends lost 3 bases and 2 bases respectively, with 11 bases between them. Here the CDR3 DNA reads TGTGCCAGCTCACCCGCGACATGGACCTACGAGCAGTACTTC. Translating it yields CASSPATWTYEQYF.

The rearrangement links TRBV21-1 to TRBJ2-3; TRBD2 is taken as the D call from the table, unchecked against the DNA. TRBV21-1 is marked as a pseudogene. This CDR3 contains 17 residues. This CDR3 is CASSKGQRGASTDTQYF. CDR3 in DNA: TGTGCCAGCAGCAAAGGTCAGCGGGGGGCCAGCACAGATACGCAGTATTTT.

The chain has TRBV28 and TRBJ2-7; weak D call: TRBD1 (6 bases). Between the trimmed V and J ends, which lost 4 bases and 6 bases, there was a span of 22 bases. Germline V gene data show CDR1 as MDHEN and CDR2 as SYDVKM. This CDR3 has 16 residues. CDR3 amino acids: CASSSYRVPYEVEQYF. The CDR3 region has the DNA TGTGCCAGCAGTTCTTACAGGGTCCCCTATGAAGTCGAGCAGTACTTC.

In this sample, this clone turned up a few times. The chain uses TRBV12-5 and TRBJ1-2; 7 nucleotides align to TRBD1. Germline loops: CDR1 LGHNT, CDR2 FRNRAP. V was clipped by 5 bases and J by 6 bases; unmatched bases: 6. The CDR3 runs to 13 residues. For the CDR3, the DNA is TGTGCTAGTGGTCCAGGACAGGTCCATGGCTACACCTTC. Translation gives CASGPGQVHGYTF.

The chain employs TRBV2 and TRBJ2-3; TRBD1 is a possible D gene (5 bases). V was trimmed by 4 bases and J by 3 bases, leaving 14 bases between them. CDR3 length: 15 amino acids. Germline values: CDR1 SNHLY, CDR2 FYNNEI. In nucleotides, the CDR3 is TGTGCCAGCAGTGGACAGCCAACGAATACAGATACGCAGTATTTT. Translated: CASSGQPTNTDTQYF.

The chain combines TRBV6-6 with TRBJ2-7; tentatively, D is TRBD1 (6 bases). V shed 8 bases and J shed 2 bases, with 16 bases lying between them. CDR3 length equals 14 residues. CDR1 MNHNY and CDR2 SVGAGI come from the germline V gene (reference sequence). The CDR3 loop reads CASRARGGPYEQYF. CDR3 DNA: TGTGCCAGCCGGGCCAGGGGTGGCCCCTACGAGCAGTACTTC.

This rearrangement joins TRBV5-1 to TRBJ2-2; TRBD1 is a possible D gene (6 bases). The CDR3 runs to 15 residues. Germline values: CDR1 SGHRS, CDR2 YFSETQ. The V gene lost 5 bases and the J gene lost 4 bases, with 15 bases spanning the gap. CDR3: CASRPGHFSTGELFF. The DNA for the CDR3 is TGCGCCAGCAGGCCGGGACACTTCTCCACCGGGGAGCTGTTTTTT.

The chain uses TRBV28 and TRBJ1-3, with unresolved D. V lost 4 bases and J 0 bases, leaving 10 bases between the germline ends. The germline gives CDR1 MDHEN, CDR2 SYDVKM. The CDR3 runs to 15 residues. In nucleotides, the CDR3 is TGTGCCAGCAGTTCGGGGTACAACTCTGGAAACACCATATATTTT. It translates to CASSSGYNSGNTIYF.

The chain recombines TRBV5-8 with TRBJ1-5; no clear D. This CDR3 contains 17 residues. Germline V gene sequence: CDR1 SGHTS, CDR2 YDEGEE. The V end lost 7 bases, the J end lost 0 bases, and 20 bases lay between the germline ends. CDR3 amino acids: CASLRAASSHSNQPQHF. DNA of the CDR3: TGTGCCAGCCTCCGAGCGGCCAGCTCTCATAGCAATCAGCCCCAGCATTTT.

This chain joins TRBV28 and TRBJ1-2, with 8 bases identical to TRBD1. Germline assignment: CDR1 MDHEN and CDR2 SYDVKM. The CDR3 spans 15 residues. V gave up 2 bases and J gave up 3 bases; unmatched junction bases: 5. The CDR3 loop reads CASSLTPTGDYGYTF. The CDR3 DNA reads as TGTGCCAGCAGTTTAACCCCGACAGGGGACTATGGCTACACCTTC.

A few counts support this clone. This chain joins TRBV30 and TRBJ2-2; a weak D match, TRBD1 (5 bases). Trimming pared 3 bases from V and 1 base from J, leaving 9 bases between. CDR1 is GTSNPN, CDR2 SVGIG, per germline (reference sequence). The CDR3 is 14 residues long. This CDR3 is CAWRRTGNTGELFF. The DNA of the CDR3 is TGTGCCTGGAGGAGAACAGGGAACACCGGGGAGCTGTTTTTT.

The chain links TRBV5-4 to TRBJ2-3; D is unresolved. This CDR3 contains 13 residues. Germline V gene sequence: CDR1 SGHNT, CDR2 YYREEE (reference sequence). Trimming pared 7 bases from V and 2 bases from J, leaving 11 bases between. CDR3 DNA sequence: TGTGCCAGCGGCCGAACAGCCACAGATACGCAGTATTTT. It specifies CASGRTATDTQYF.

This sequence joins TRBV7-9 and TRBJ2-1, with D possibly called TRBD1 or TRBD2 (5 bases each). The germline gives CDR1 SEHNR, CDR2 FQNEAQ (reference sequence). Trimming cost V 1 base and J 2 bases, with 9 bases left between them. The CDR3 runs to 15 residues. The CDR3 loop is CASSLGDLAYNEQFF. In DNA form, the CDR3 reads TGTGCCAGCAGCTTAGGGGACCTCGCCTACAATGAGCAGTTCTTC.

This clone was seen only a few times. The genes are TRBV6-5 and TRBJ2-7; TRBD1 might be the D (7 bases). CDR3 length: 13 amino acids. Trimming stripped 8 bases from V and 7 bases from J, with 18 bases between. Germline assignment: CDR1 MNHEY and CDR2 SVGAGI. CDR3 loop: CASGDSRGNEQYF. The CDR3 bases are TGTGCCAGCGGGGACAGCCGGGGGAATGAGCAGTACTTC.

The chain has TRBV27 and TRBJ2-5; unclear D gene. The J call may be mistaken, given a closer DNA end match to TRBJ2-7. Germline CDR1 reads MNHEY; CDR2 reads SMNVEV (reference sequence). This CDR3 contains 13 residues. The CDR3 protein is CASSLVLGYEQYF. The CDR3 region has the DNA TGTGCCAGCAGTTTAGTTCTGGGGTACGAGCAGTACTTC.